This TCR beta chain was sequenced during a study of blood T cell repertoires in COVID-19. Study overall: Acute and convalescent COVID-19 samples came from the United States, Italy and Spain.

Original data processing: Reference gene primer amplification gave estimated nucleated cell counts. The protocol was immunoSEQ multiplex PCR, while the TCRdb copy is restricted to in-frame clones and leaves out a portion. The V and J calls and the clone size are those of that table, but D and trimming were determined from the DNA. The table records roughly 80,000 clones, around 89% of them present only once. CDR3 length: 14 amino acids. The J segment lost 2 bases and the V segment lost 6 bases, leaving 3 bases of the junction unmatched. CDR1 and CDR2 (germline): SEHNR, FQNEAQ (reference sequence). A few counts support this clone.

Sequenced sample: peripheral blood. The rearrangement uses TRBV7-9 and TRBJ1-2; 10 bases fit TRBD1. This TCR was sampled from a human donor in a cohort sampled during active COVID-19. The CDR3 nucleotides read TGTGCCAGCAGTTCGGACAGGGGGAACTATGGCTACACCTTC. It specifies CASSSDRGNYGYTF.